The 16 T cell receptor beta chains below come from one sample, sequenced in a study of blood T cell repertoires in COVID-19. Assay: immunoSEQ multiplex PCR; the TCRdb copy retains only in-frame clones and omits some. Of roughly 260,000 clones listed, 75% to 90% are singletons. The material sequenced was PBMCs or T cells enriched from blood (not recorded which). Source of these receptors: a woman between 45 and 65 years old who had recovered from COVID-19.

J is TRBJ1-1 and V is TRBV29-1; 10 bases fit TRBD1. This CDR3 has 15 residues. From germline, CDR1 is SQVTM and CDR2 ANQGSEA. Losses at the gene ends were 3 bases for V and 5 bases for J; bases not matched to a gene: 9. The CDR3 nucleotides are TGCAGCGTTGATAGCCTGACAGGGGGCCGGACTGAAGCTTTCTTT. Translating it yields CSVDSLTGGRTEAFF.

The CDR3 DNA is TGTGCCAGTTATGGGAGCTCCTATAATTCACCCCTCCACTTT. It encodes CASYGSSYNSPLHF. The chain carries TRBV6-5 and TRBJ1-6; D gene uncertain. This CDR3 is 14 amino acids long. From germline, CDR1 is MNHEY and CDR2 SVGAGI. Trimming shortened V by 9 bases and J by 0 bases, and 9 bases separated the two germline ends.

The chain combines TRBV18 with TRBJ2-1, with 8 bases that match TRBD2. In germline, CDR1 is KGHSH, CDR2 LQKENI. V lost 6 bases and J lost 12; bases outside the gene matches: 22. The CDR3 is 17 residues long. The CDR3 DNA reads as TGTGCCAGCTCCGCCTCGGAGCGGGAGAGACGTGGGTTCGGGCAGTTCTTC. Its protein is CASSASERERRGFGQFF.

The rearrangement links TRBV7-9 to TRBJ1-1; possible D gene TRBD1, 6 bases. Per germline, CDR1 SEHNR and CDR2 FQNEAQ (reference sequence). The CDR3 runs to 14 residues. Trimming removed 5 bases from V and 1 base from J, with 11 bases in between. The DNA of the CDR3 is TGTGCCAGCAGCGCGTTACAGGGGAACACTGAAGCTTTCTTT. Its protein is CASSALQGNTEAFF.

The CDR3 sequence: CASRPGLAVANTGELFF. The CDR3 nucleotides are TGTGCCAGCCGACCGGGACTAGCGGTCGCGAACACCGGGGAGCTGTTTTTT. The chain has TRBV10-3 and TRBJ2-2, with 11 bases lining up with TRBD2. This CDR3 is 17 amino acids long. The V gene end was trimmed by 10 bases and the J gene end by 0 bases; junction bases not matched to a gene: 10. CDR1 is ENHRY and CDR2 is SYGVKD in the germline V gene.

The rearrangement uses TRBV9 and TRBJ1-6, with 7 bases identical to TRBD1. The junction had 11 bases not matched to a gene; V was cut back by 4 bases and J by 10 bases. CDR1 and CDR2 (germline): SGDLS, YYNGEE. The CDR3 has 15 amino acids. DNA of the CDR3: TGTGCCAGCAGCCCGTCGACAGGGTTAGGGTCACCCCTCCACTTT. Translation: CASSPSTGLGSPLHF.

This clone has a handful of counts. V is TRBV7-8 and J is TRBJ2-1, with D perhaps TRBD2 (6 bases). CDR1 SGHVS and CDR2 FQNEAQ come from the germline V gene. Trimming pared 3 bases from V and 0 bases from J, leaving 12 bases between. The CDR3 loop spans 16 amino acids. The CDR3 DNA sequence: TGTGCCAGCAGCTTGGTTTGGAGGGGCTCCTACAATGAGCAGTTCTTC. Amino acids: CASSLVWRGSYNEQFF. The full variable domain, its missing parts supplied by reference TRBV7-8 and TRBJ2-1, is GAGVSQSPRYKVAKRGQDVALRCDPISGHVSLFWYQQALGQGPEFLTYFQNEAQLDKSGLPSDRFFAERPEGSVSTLKIQRTQQEDSAVYLCASSLVWRGSYNEQFFGPGTRLTVL.

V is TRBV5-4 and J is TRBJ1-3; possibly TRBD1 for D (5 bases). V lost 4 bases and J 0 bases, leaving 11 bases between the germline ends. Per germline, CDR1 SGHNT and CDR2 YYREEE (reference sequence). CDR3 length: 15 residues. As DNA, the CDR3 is TGTGCCAGCAGCCAAAGCAGGGACTCTGGAAACACCATATATTTT. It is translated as CASSQSRDSGNTIYF.

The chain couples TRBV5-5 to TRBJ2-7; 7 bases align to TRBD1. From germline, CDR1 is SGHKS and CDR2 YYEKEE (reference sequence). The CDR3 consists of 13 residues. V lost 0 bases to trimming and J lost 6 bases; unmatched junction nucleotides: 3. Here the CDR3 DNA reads TGTGCCAGCAGCTTGGTGGCAGGGGGCGAGCAGTACTTC. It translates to CASSLVAGGEQYF.

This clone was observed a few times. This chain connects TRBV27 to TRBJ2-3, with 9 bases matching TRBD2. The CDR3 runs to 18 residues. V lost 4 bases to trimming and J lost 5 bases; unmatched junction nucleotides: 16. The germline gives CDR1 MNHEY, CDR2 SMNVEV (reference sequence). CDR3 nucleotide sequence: TGTGCCAGCAGTTCCACAAAGCGGGAGGTCACGGGGGGAGATACGCAGTATTTT. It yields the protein CASSSTKREVTGGDTQYF.

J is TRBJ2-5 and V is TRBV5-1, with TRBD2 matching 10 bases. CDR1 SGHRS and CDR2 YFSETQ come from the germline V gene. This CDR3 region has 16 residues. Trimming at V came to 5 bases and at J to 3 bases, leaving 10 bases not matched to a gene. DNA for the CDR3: TGCGCCAGCAGAGAAACCGGGACTAGCGCCAAAGAGACCCAGTACTTC. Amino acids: CASRETGTSAKETQYF. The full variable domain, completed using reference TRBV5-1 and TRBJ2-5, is KAGVTQTPRYLIKTRGQQVTLSCSPISGHRSVSWYQQTPGQGLQFLFEYFSETQRNKGNFPGRFSGRQFSNSRSEMNVSTLELGDSALYLCASRETGTSAKETQYFGPGTRLLVL.

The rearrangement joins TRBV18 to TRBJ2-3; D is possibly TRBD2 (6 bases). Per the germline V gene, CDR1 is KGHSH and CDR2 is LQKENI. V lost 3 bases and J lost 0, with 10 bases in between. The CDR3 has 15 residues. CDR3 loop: CASSPPGDSTDTQYF. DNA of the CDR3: TGTGCCAGCTCACCTCCGGGGGATAGCACAGATACGCAGTATTTT. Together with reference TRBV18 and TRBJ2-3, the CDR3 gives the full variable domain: NAGVMQNPRHLVRRRGQEARLRCSPMKGHSHVYWYRQLPEEGLKFMVYLQKENIIDESGMPKERFSAEFPKEGPSILRIQQVVRGDSAAYFCASSPPGDSTDTQYFGPGTRLTVL.

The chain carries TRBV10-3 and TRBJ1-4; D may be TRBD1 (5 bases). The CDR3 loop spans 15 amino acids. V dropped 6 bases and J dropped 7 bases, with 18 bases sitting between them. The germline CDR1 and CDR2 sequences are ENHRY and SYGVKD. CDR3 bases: TGTGCCATCAGGGAGGGAGGACCCGGGGGTGAAAAACTGTTTTTT. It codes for CAIREGGPGGEKLFF.

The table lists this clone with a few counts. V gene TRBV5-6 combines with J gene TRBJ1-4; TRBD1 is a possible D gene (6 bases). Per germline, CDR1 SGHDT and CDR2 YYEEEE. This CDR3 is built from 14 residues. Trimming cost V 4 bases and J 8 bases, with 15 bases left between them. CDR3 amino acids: CASSGGRDMEKLFF. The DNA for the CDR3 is TGTGCCAGCAGCGGGGGCCGGGATATGGAAAAACTGTTTTTT.

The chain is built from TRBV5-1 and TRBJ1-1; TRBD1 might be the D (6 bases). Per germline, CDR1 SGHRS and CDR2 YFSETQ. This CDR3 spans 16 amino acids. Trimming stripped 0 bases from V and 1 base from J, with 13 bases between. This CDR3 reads CASSLGWGQTNTEAFF. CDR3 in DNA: TGCGCCAGCAGCTTGGGGTGGGGGCAGACGAACACTGAAGCTTTCTTT.

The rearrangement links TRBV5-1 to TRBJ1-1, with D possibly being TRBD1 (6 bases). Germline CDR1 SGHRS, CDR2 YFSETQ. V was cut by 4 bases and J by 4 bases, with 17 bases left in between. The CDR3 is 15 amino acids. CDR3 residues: CASSVTRGVGTEAFF. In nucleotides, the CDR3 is TGCGCCAGCAGCGTAACCAGGGGAGTTGGCACTGAAGCTTTCTTT.